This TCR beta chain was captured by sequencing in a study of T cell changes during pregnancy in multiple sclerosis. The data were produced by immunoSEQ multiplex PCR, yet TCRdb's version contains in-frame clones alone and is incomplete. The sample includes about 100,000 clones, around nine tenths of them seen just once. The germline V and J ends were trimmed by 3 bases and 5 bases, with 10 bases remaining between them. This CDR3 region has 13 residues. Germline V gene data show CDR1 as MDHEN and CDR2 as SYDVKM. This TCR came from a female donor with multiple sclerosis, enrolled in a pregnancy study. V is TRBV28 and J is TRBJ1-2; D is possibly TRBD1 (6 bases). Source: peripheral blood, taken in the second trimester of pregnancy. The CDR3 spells CASSFWDTYGYTF. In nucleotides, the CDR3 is TGTGCCAGCAGTTTTTGGGACACATATGGCTACACCTTC.